These 19 T cell receptor beta chains were all obtained from the same sample, sequenced in a study of T cells in localized non-small cell lung cancer. Assay used: immunoSEQ multiplex PCR; TCRdb lists only in-frame clones, some missing. The sample consists of roughly 25,000 clones, approximately 86% of them appearing once. Sequences were derived from peripheral blood, sampled before any cancer treatment. The receptors shown here come from a male donor at least 60 years old with stage II squamous cell lung carcinoma.

V is TRBV5-1 and J is TRBJ2-7, with D hard to call. The CDR3 sequence is 14 residues long. Trimming shortened V by 5 bases and J by 3 bases, and 15 bases separated the two germline ends. Germline CDR1 and CDR2: SGHRS and YFSETQ. The CDR3 protein is CASSESLGYYEQYF. The CDR3 nucleotides are TGCGCCAGCAGTGAGTCGCTGGGGTACTACGAGCAGTACTTC.

The chain recombines TRBV19 with TRBJ1-5; D call uncertain. Germline V gene sequence: CDR1 LNHDA, CDR2 SQIVND (reference sequence). V was trimmed by 0 bases and J by 7 bases, leaving 10 bases between them. The length of the CDR3 is 14 residues. This CDR3 is CASSIDRTGQPQHF. Here the CDR3 DNA reads TGTGCCAGTAGTATAGATCGCACGGGACAGCCCCAGCATTTT.

This chain uses TRBV5-6 with TRBJ2-5, with D uncertain. This CDR3 spans 13 amino acids. Germline assignment: CDR1 SGHDT and CDR2 YYEEEE. V lost 2 bases and J lost 5, with 10 bases in between. Here the CDR3 DNA reads TGTGCCAGCAGCTTAGAGCCCCGGGAGACCCAGTACTTC. Amino acids: CASSLEPRETQYF.

About this clone: The junction departs from germline at one end; a sequencing error may be responsible. The rearrangement links TRBV6-1 to TRBJ1-3; unclear D gene. Germline CDR1 reads MNHNS; CDR2 reads SASEGT. The CDR3 runs to 16 residues. This CDR3 reads CASNEAPQVSGNTIYF. The CDR3 coding sequence is TGTGCCAGCAATGAAGCGCCTCAGGTCTCTGGAAACACCATATATTTT.

The rearrangement links TRBV7-9 to TRBJ1-4; D is uncertain. The CDR3 has 15 amino acids. V lost 8 bases and J 2 bases, leaving 15 bases between the germline ends. The V gene's germline CDR1 is SEHNR and CDR2 FQNEAQ (reference sequence). The CDR3 reads CASGPTRATNEKLFF. DNA for the CDR3: TGTGCCAGCGGCCCGACAAGGGCGACTAATGAAAAACTGTTTTTT.

The V and J genes are TRBV11-2 and TRBJ1-3; 7 positions agree with TRBD1. The CDR3 length is 17 residues. CDR1 is SGHAT and CDR2 is FQNNGV in the germline V gene. With 1 base clipped from V and 4 bases from J, the junction kept 10 bases outside the gene matches. CDR3 sequence: CASSLGRGLRRGNTIYF. The CDR3 DNA sequence: TGTGCCAGCAGCTTAGGGAGGGGGCTTCGCCGAGGAAACACCATATATTTT.

CDR3 sequence reads: CASSLALSRDTQYF. DNA for the CDR3: TGTGCCAGCAGCTTAGCCCTCTCAAGAGATACGCAGTATTTT. The chain carries TRBV7-9 and TRBJ2-3; the D is unclear. The CDR3 spans 14 residues. Germline values: CDR1 SEHNR, CDR2 FQNEAQ (reference sequence). V was clipped by 0 bases and J by 5 bases, with 9 bases between them.

The chain employs TRBV7-9 and TRBJ2-2, with D possibly being TRBD2 (6 bases). This CDR3 spans 14 amino acids. V was shortened by 5 bases and J by 2 bases, with 9 bases between the two germline ends. The germline CDR1 and CDR2 sequences are SEHNR and FQNEAQ (reference sequence). In DNA, the CDR3 is TGTGCCAGCAGCCCGGGGACTAACACCGGGGAGCTGTTTTTT. The encoded protein is CASSPGTNTGELFF.

The chain employs TRBV5-6 and TRBJ2-7; 10 nucleotides line up with TRBD2. Germline assignment: CDR1 SGHDT and CDR2 YYEEEE. Unmatched junction bases numbered 4, after V lost 4 bases and J lost 3 bases. The CDR3 covers 14 residues. For the CDR3, the DNA is TGTGCCAGCAGCCTAGCGGGAGTCGACTACGAGCAGTACTTC. It is translated as CASSLAGVDYEQYF.

The chain uses TRBV4-3 and TRBJ2-2; 13 positions match TRBD2. V gave up 4 bases and J gave up 6 bases; unmatched junction bases: 11. The CDR3 extends over 18 amino acids. The germline V gene encodes CDR1 LGHNA and CDR2 YSLEER. The CDR3 spells CASSLSPGGLAGPGELFF. CDR3 nucleotide sequence: TGCGCCAGCAGCCTATCCCCAGGGGGACTAGCGGGACCCGGGGAGCTGTTTTTT.

The V gene is TRBV21-1, the J gene TRBJ1-2; TRBD1 is the table's D call, not checked against the DNA. TRBV21-1 is a listed pseudogene. The CDR3 loop spans 16 amino acids. The CDR3, as DNA: TGTGCCAGCAGCAAAGTAGTCACAGGGGTCTACTATGGCTACACCTTC. It specifies CASSKVVTGVYYGYTF.

The chain uses TRBV25-1 and TRBJ1-2; 8 bases line up with TRBD1. Germline-derived CDR1 and CDR2 are MGHDK and SYGVNS. The junction had 2 bases not matched to a gene; V was cut back by 4 bases and J by 4 bases. The CDR3 covers 13 residues. This CDR3 reads CASSVTGAYGYTF. CDR3 sequence (DNA): TGTGCCAGCAGTGTGACAGGGGCCTATGGCTACACCTTC.

J is TRBJ1-5 and V is TRBV7-8, with TRBD1 as a possible D gene (6 bases). The CDR3 length is 15 residues. V lost 0 bases, J lost 1 base, and 7 bases lay in between. CDR1 SGHVS and CDR2 FQNEAQ come from the germline V gene. CDR3 DNA sequence: TGTGCCAGCAGCTTAGCGGGACAAAGCAATCAGCCCCAGCATTTT. Its protein is CASSLAGQSNQPQHF.

This chain joins TRBV5-1 and TRBJ2-5; the D call may be TRBD1 or TRBD2 (5 bases each). Looked up from germline, CDR1 is SGHRS and CDR2 is YFSETQ. The CDR3 is made up of 15 amino acids. V lost 4 bases and J lost 1, with 14 bases in between. Here the CDR3 reads CASSRGDQSQETQYF. The DNA for the CDR3 is TGCGCCAGCAGCCGAGGGGACCAGAGCCAAGAGACCCAGTACTTC.

V usage is TRBV23-1 and J usage is TRBJ1-6; D uncertain. TRBV23-1 is treated as an ORF (open reading frame) with a function not yet certain. The CDR3 is made up of 17 amino acids. The germline V and J ends were trimmed by 4 bases and 6 bases, with 19 bases remaining between them. CDR3 sequence (DNA): TGCGCCAGCAGTCCAATTAGGAGACTCCTTTCTAATTCACCCCTCCACTTT. It yields the protein CASSPIRRLLSNSPLHF.

This chain links TRBV19 with TRBJ1-5; TRBD1 might be the D (6 bases). V lost 4 bases and J 5 bases, leaving 9 bases between the germline ends. The CDR3 contains 13 residues. CDR1 is LNHDA and CDR2 is SQIVND in the germline V gene (reference sequence). CDR3 sequence reads: CASSSRGHQPQHF. In DNA, the CDR3 is TGTGCCAGTAGTAGCAGGGGACATCAGCCCCAGCATTTT.

This chain links TRBV6-1 with TRBJ1-1; D may be TRBD1 (6 bases). The ends were cut back, 9 bases at V and 4 bases at J, with 18 bases in the middle. The CDR3 runs 14 residues. Germline assignment: CDR1 MNHNS and CDR2 SASEGT. For the CDR3, the DNA is TGTGCCAGTATAACGGGGGCAGGGCTCACTGAAGCTTTCTTT. This translates into CASITGAGLTEAFF.

CDR3 protein: CASAPKGEGARIEQFF. In nucleotides, the CDR3 is TGTGCTAGTGCCCCTAAGGGGGAGGGGGCGCGTATTGAGCAGTTCTTC. The rearrangement uses TRBV12-5 and TRBJ2-1; TRBD1 or TRBD2 may be the D gene (7 bases each). The CDR3 loop spans 16 amino acids. The germline V and J ends were trimmed by 7 bases and 9 bases, with 25 bases remaining between them. Per the germline V gene, CDR1 is LGHNT and CDR2 is FRNRAP.

The chain is built from TRBV7-2 and TRBJ1-2, with 8 nucleotides matching TRBD1. The V gene end was trimmed by 4 bases and the J gene end by 5 bases; junction bases not matched to a gene: 6. Germline assignment: CDR1 SGHTA and CDR2 FQGNSA. The CDR3 consists of 14 residues. The CDR3 spells CASSSGQGPYGYTF. The CDR3 nucleotides read TGTGCCAGCAGCTCTGGACAGGGCCCATATGGCTACACCTTC.